The clone carrying this T cell receptor (beta chain) is a singleton in its sample. Its target is not known. The method was immunoSEQ multiplex PCR; TCRdb's version includes in-frame clones alone and lacks a portion of them. The data contain around 67,000 clones, nearly 90% of them seen just once; the ten biggest clones take up approximately 1.2%. This record belongs to a study of OX40 agonist ivuxolimab in advanced cancers. Background on the study: Anti-PD-1, anti-PD-L1 or anti-CTLA-4 therapy given earlier was allowed, and over 35% had some.

Findings and caveats of the study: Partial responders receiving 0.1-3.0 mg/kg showed among the lowest clonal expansion.

The CDR3 runs to 13 residues. The ends lost 7 bases at V and 7 bases at J; junction bases unmatched: 7. Germline V CDR1 and CDR2: SQVTM, ANQGSEA. Sequencing was performed on CD4+ or CD8+ T cells sorted from blood, taken in a trial of the OX40 agonist ivuxolimab. The clonotype comes from an adult with an advanced solid tumor such as melanoma, head and neck, liver or kidney cancer. The chain joins TRBV29-1 to TRBJ2-1, with TRBD2 matching 10 bases. The CDR3 spells CSADRAGGNEQFF. CDR3 sequence (DNA): TGCAGCGCAGACCGAGCGGGAGGGAATGAGCAGTTCTTC.